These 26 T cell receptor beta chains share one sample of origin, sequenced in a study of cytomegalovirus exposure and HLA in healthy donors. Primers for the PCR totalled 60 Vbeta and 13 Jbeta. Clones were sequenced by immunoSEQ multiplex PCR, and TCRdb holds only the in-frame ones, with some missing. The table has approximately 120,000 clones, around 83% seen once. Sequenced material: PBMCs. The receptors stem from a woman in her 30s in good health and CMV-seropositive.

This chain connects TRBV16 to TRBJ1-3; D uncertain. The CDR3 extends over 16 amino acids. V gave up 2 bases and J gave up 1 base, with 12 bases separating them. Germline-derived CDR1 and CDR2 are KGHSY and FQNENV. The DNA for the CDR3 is TGTGCCAGCAGCCAAGTGGCGGGAGGATCTGGAAACACCATATATTTT. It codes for CASSQVAGGSGNTIYF. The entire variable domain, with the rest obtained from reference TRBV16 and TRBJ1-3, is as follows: GEEVAQTPKHLVRGEGQKAKLYCAPIKGHSYVFWYQQVLKNEFKFLISFQNENVFDETGMPKERFSAKCLPNSPCSLEIQATKLEDSAVYFCASSQVAGGSGNTIYFGEGSWLTVV.

The CDR3, as DNA: TGTGCCAGCAGCATCGGGACTAGCGTTTCCTACGAGCAGTACTTC. As protein: CASSIGTSVSYEQYF. The chain employs TRBV27 and TRBJ2-7; 10 bases are shared with TRBD2. J lost 1 base, V lost 6 bases, and 6 bases had no gene match. CDR3 length: 15 residues. From germline, CDR1 is MNHEY and CDR2 SMNVEV (reference sequence).

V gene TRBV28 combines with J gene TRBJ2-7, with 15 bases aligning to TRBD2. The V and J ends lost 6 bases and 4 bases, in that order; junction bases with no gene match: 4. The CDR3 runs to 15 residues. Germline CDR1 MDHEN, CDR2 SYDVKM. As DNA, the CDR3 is TGTGCCAGCAGCCCCGGACTAGCGGGAGGGTACGAGCAGTACTTC. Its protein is CASSPGLAGGYEQYF. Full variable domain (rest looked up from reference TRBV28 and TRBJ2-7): DVKVTQSSRYLVKRTGEKVFLECVQDMDHENMFWYRQDPGLGLRLIYFSYDVKMKEKGDIPEGYSVSREKKERFSLILESASTNQTSMYLCASSPGLAGGYEQYFGPGTRLTVT.

The CDR3 loop is CASSVLGQGGNYGYTF. The DNA for the CDR3 is TGTGCCAGCAGTGTTCTTGGACAGGGAGGAAACTATGGCTACACCTTC. The chain combines TRBV25-1 with TRBJ1-2; 8 bases agree with TRBD1. Trimming at V came to 4 bases and at J to 2 bases, leaving 9 bases not matched to a gene. The CDR3 has 16 residues. Germline CDR1 MGHDK, CDR2 SYGVNS.

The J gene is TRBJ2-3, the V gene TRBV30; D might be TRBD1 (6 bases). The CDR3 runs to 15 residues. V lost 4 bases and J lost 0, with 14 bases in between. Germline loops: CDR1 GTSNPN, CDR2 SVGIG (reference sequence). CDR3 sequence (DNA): TGTGCCTGGACTGGGGGCGCAGCTAGCACAGATACGCAGTATTTT. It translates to CAWTGGAASTDTQYF.

The CDR3 spells CASSLVPAGRSYNEQFF. The CDR3 DNA sequence: TGTGCCAGCAGCTTGGTCCCAGCGGGGCGCTCCTACAATGAGCAGTTCTTC. V is TRBV5-6 and J is TRBJ2-1; 7 bases align to TRBD2. The V gene end was trimmed by 0 bases and the J gene end by 0 bases; junction bases not matched to a gene: 6. Germline V CDR1 and CDR2: SGHDT, YYEEEE. CDR3 length: 17 residues.

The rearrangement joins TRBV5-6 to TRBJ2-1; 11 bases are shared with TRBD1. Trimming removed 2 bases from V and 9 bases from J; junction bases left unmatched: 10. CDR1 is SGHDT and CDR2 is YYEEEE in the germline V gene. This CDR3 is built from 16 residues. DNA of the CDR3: TGTGCCAGCAGCTTACCCGGGACAGGGGGTCTCAGTGAGCAGTTCTTC. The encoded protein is CASSLPGTGGLSEQFF.

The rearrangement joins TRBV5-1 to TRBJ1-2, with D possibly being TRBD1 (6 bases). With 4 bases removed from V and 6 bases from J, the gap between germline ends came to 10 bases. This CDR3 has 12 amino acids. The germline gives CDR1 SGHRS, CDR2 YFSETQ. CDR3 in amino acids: CASSRTADGYTF. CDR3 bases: TGCGCCAGCAGCCGGACAGCTGATGGCTACACCTTC.

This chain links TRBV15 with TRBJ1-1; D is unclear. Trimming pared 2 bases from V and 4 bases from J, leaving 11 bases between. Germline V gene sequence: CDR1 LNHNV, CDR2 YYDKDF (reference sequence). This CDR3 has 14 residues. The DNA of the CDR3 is TGTGCCACCAGCAGACCTCCCGGAGGCACTGAAGCTTTCTTT. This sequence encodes CATSRPPGGTEAFF.

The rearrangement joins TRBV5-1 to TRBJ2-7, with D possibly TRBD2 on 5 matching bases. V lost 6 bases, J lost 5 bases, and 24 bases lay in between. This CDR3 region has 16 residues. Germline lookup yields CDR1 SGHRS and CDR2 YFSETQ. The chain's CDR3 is CASNPIAGGWSDEQYF. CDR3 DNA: TGCGCCAGCAACCCGATAGCCGGCGGGTGGAGCGACGAGCAGTACTTC.

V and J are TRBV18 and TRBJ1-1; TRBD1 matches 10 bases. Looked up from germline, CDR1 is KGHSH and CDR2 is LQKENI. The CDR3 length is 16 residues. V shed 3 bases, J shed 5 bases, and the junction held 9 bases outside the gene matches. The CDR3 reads CASSPSTGGAGTEAFF. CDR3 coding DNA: TGTGCCAGCTCACCCTCGACAGGGGGCGCGGGGACTGAAGCTTTCTTT.

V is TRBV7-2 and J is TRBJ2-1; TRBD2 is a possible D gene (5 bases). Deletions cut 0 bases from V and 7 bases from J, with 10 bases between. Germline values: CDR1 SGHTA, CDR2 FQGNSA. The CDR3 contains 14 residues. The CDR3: CASSLAGVWNEQFF. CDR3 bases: TGTGCCAGCAGCTTAGCGGGAGTATGGAATGAGCAGTTCTTC.

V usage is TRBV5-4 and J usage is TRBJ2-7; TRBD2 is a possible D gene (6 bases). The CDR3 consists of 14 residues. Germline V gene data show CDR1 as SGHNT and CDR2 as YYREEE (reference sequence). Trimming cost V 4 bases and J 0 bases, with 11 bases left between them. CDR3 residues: CASSMGLSSYEQYF. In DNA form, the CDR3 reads TGTGCCAGCAGCATGGGACTCAGCTCCTACGAGCAGTACTTC.

Written as DNA, the CDR3 is TGTGCCAGCACCAGGGCGGAGTCCTACGAGCAGTACTTC. Translated: CASTRAESYEQYF. The chain recombines TRBV6-1 with TRBJ2-7; D possibly corresponds to TRBD1 (5 bases). Germline CDR1 reads MNHNS; CDR2 reads SASEGT. CDR3 size: 13 residues. V lost 7 bases and J 1 base, leaving 11 bases between the germline ends.

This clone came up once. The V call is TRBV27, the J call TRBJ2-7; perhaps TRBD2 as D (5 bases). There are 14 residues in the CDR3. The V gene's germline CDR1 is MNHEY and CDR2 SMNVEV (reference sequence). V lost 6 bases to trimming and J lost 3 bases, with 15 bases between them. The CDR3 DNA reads TGTGCCAGCAGAGGACTGGCAAGCTACTACGAGCAGTACTTC. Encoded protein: CASRGLASYYEQYF.

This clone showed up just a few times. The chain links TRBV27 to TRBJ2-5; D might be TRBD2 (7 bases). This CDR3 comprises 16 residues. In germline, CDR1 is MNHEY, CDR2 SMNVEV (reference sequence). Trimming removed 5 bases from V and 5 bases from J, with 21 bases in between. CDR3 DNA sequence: TGTGCCAGCAGTCCCAACTACGGACTAGGGGGGGAGACCCAGTACTTC. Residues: CASSPNYGLGGETQYF.

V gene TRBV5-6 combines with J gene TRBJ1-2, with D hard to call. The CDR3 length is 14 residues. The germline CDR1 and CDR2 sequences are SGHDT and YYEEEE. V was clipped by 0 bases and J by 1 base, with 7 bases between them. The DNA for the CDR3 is TGTGCCAGCAGCTTGGACCGCGTTAACTATGGCTACACCTTC. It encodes CASSLDRVNYGYTF.

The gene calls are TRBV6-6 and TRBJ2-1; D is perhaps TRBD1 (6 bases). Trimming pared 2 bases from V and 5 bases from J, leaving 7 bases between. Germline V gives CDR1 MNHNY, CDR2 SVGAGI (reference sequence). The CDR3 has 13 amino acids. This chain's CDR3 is CASSYPGDNEQFF. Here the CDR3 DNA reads TGTGCCAGCAGTTACCCAGGGGACAATGAGCAGTTCTTC.

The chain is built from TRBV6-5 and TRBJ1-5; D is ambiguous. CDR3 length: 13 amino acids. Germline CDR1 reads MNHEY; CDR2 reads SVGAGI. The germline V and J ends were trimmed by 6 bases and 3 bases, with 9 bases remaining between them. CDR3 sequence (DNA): TGTGCCAGCAGACCCGGGGTCAATCAGCCCCAGCATTTT. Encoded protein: CASRPGVNQPQHF.

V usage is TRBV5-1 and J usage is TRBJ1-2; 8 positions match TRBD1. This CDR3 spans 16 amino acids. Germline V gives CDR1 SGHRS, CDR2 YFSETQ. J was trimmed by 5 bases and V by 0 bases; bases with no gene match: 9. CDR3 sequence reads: CASSLAPSDRGYGYTF. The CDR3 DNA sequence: TGCGCCAGCAGCTTGGCCCCGTCCGACAGGGGATATGGCTACACCTTC.

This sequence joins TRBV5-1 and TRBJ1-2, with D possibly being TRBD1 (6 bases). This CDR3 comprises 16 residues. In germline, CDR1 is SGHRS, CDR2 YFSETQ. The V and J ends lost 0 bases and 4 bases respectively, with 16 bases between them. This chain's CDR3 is CASSLELTGFIYGYTF. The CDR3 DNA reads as TGCGCCAGCAGCTTGGAATTGACAGGCTTCATCTATGGCTACACCTTC.

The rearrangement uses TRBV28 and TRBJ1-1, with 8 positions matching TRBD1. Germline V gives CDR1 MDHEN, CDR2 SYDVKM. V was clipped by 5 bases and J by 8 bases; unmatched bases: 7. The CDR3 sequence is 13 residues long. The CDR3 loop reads CASSITGGVEAFF. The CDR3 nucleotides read TGTGCCAGCAGTATCACAGGGGGAGTAGAAGCTTTCTTT.

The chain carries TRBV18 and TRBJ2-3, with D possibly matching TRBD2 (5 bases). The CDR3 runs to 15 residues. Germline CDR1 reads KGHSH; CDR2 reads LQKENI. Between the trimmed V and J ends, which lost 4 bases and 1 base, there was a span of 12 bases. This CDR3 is CASSLREEGTDTQYF. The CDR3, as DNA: TGTGCCAGCTCACTCCGGGAAGAGGGCACAGATACGCAGTATTTT.

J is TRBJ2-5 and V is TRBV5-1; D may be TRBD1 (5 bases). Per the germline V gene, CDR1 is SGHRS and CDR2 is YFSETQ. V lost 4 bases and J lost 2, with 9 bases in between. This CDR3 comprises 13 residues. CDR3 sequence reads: CASSRQPQETQYF. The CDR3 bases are TGCGCCAGCAGCCGACAGCCTCAAGAGACCCAGTACTTC.

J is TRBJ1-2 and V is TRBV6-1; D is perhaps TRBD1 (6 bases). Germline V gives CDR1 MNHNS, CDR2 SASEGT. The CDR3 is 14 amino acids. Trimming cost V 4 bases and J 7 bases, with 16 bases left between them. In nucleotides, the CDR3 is TGTGCCAGCAGTGGGGTCAGGGGAGAGGCTGGCTACACCTTC. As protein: CASSGVRGEAGYTF.

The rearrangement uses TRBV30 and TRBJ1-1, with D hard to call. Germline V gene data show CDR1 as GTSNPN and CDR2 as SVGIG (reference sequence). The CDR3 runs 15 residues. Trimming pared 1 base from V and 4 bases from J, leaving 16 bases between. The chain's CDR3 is CAWSAAGRLGTEAFF. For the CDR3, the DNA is TGTGCCTGGAGTGCAGCCGGGAGGCTGGGCACTGAAGCTTTCTTT. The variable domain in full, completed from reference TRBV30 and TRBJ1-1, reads SQTIHQWPATLVQPVGSPLSLECTVEGTSNPNLYWYRQAAGRGLQLLFYSVGIGQISSEVPQNLSASRPQDRQFILSSKKLLLSDSGFYLCAWSAAGRLGTEAFFGQGTRLTVV.